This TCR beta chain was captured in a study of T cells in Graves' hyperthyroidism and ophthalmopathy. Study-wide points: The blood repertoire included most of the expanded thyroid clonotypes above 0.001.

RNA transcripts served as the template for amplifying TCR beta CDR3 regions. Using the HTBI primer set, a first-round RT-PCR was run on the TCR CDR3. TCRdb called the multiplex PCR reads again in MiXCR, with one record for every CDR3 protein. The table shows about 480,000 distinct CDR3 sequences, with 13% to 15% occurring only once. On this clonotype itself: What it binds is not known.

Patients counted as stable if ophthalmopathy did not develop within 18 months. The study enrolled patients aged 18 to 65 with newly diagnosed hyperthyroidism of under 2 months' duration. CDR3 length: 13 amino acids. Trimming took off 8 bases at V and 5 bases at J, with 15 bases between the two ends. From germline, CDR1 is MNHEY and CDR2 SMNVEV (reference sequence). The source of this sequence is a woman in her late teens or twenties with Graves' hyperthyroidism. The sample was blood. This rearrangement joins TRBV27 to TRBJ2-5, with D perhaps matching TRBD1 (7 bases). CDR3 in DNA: TGTGCCAGCTGGTCAGGGGGGTACGAGACCCAGTACTTC. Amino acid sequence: CASWSGGYETQYF.